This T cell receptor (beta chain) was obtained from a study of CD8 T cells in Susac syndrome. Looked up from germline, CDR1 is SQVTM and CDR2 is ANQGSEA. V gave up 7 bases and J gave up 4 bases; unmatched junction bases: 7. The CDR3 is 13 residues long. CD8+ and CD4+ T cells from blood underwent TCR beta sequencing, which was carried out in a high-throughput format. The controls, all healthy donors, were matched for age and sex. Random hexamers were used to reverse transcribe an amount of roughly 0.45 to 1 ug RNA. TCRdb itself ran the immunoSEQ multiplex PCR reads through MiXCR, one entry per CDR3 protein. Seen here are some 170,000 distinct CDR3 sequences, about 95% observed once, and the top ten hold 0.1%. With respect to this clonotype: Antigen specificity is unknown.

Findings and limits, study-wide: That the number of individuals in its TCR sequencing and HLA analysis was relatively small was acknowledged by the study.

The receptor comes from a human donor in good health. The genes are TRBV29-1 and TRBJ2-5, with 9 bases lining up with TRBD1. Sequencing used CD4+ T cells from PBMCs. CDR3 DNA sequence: TGCAGCGGAAGGGGACAGGGTGTAGAGACCCAGTACTTC. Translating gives CSGRGQGVETQYF. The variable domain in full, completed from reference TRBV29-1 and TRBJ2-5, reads SAVISQKPSRDICQRGTSLTIQCQVDSQVTMMFWYRQQPGQSLTLIATANQGSEATYESGFVIDKFPISRPNLTFSTLTVSNMSPEDSSIYLCSGRGQGVETQYFGPGTRLLVL.